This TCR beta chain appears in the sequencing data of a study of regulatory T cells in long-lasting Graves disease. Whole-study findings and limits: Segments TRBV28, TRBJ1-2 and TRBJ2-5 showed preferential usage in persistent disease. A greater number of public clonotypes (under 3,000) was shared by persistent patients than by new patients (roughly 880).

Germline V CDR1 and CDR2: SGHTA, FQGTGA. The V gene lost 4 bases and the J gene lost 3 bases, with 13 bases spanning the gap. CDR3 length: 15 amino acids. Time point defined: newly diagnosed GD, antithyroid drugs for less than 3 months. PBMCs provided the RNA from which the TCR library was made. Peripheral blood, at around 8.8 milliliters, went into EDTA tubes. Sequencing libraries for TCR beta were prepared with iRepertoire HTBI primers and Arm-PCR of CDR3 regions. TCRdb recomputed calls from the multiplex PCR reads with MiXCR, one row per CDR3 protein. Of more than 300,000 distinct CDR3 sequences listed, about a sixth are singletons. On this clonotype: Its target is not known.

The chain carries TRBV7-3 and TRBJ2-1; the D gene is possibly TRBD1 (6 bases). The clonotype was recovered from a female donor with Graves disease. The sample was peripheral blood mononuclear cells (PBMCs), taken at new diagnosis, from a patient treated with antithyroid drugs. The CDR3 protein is CASSSTGQYYNEQFF. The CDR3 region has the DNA TGTGCCAGCAGCTCCACGGGACAATACTACAATGAGCAGTTCTTC.